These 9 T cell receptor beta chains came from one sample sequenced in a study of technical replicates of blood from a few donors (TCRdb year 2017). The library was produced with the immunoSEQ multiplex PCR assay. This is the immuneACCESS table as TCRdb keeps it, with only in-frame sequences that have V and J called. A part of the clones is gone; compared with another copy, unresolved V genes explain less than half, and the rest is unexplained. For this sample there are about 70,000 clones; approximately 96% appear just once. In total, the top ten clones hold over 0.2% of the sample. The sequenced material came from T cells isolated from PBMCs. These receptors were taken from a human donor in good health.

CDR3 nucleotides: TGTGCCAGCAGCTCGGGACAGGGGAACGGCAAAGATACGCAGTATTTT. Its protein product is CASSSGQGNGKDTQYF. The chain recombines TRBV5-4 with TRBJ2-3; 10 bases agree with TRBD1. This CDR3 has 16 residues. Germline CDR1 SGHNT, CDR2 YYREEE (reference sequence). V trimming: 3 bases; J trimming: 5 bases; junction bases outside the gene matches: 9.

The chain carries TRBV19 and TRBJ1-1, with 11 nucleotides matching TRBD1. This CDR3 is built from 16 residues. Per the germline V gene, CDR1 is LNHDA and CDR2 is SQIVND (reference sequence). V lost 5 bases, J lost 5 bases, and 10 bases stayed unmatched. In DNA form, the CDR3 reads TGTGCCAGTAGTGTGGACAGGGGGCGTCGAGGGACTGAAGCTTTCTTT. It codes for CASSVDRGRRGTEAFF. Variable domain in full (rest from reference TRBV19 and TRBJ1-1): DGGITQSPKYLFRKEGQNVTLSCEQNLNHDAMYWYRQDPGQGLRLIYYSQIVNDFQKGDIAEGYSVSREKKESFPLTVTSAQKNPTAFYLCASSVDRGRRGTEAFFGQGTRLTVV.

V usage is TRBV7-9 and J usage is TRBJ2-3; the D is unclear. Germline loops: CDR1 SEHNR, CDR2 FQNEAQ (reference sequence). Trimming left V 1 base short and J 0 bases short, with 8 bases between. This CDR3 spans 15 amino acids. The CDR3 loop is CASSLGRSSTDTQYF. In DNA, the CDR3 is TGTGCCAGCAGCTTAGGTAGATCTAGCACAGATACGCAGTATTTT.

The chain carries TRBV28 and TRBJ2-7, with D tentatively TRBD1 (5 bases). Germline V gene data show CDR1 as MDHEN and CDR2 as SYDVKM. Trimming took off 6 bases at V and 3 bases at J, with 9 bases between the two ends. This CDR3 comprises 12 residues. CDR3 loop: CASSADSYEQYF. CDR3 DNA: TGTGCCAGCAGCGCCGACAGCTACGAGCAGTACTTC. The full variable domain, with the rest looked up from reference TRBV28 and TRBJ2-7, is DVKVTQSSRYLVKRTGEKVFLECVQDMDHENMFWYRQDPGLGLRLIYFSYDVKMKEKGDIPEGYSVSREKKERFSLILESASTNQTSMYLCASSADSYEQYFGPGTRLTVT.

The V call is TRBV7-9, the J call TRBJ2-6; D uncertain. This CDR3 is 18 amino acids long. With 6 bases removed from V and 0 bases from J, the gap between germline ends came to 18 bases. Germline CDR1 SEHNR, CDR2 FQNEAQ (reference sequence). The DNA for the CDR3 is TGTGCCAGCAGGTCCAGCCAACTACCCCGCTCTGGGGCCAACGTCCTGACTTTC. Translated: CASRSSQLPRSGANVLTF.

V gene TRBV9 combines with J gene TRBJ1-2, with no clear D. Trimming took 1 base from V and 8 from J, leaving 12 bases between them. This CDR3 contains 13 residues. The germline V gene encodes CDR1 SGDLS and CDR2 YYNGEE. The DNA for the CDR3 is TGTGCCAGCAGCGTATTAGGGTCGGGAGGCTACACCTTC. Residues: CASSVLGSGGYTF.

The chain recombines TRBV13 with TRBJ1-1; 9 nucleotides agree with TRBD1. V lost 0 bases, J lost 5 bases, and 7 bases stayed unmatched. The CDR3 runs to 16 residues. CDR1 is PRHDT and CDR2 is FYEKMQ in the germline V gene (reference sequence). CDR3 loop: CASSLGHRTGVTEAFF. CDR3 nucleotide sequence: TGTGCCAGCAGCTTAGGCCACAGGACAGGGGTTACTGAAGCTTTCTTT. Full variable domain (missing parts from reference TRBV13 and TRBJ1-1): AAGVIQSPRHLIKEKRETATLKCYPIPRHDTVYWYQQGPGQDPQFLISFYEKMQSDKGSIPDRFSAQQFSDYHSELNMSSLELGDSALYFCASSLGHRTGVTEAFFGQGTRLTVV.

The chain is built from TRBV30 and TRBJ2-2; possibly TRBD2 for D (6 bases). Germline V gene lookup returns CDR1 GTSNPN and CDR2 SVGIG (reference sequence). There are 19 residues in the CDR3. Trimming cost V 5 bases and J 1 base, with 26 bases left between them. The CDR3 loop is CAWHALASVLSKNTGELFF. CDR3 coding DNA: TGTGCCTGGCACGCGCTGGCTAGCGTCTTATCGAAGAACACCGGGGAGCTGTTTTTT. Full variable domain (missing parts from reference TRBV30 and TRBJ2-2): SQTIHQWPATLVQPVGSPLSLECTVEGTSNPNLYWYRQAAGRGLQLLFYSVGIGQISSEVPQNLSASRPQDRQFILSSKKLLLSDSGFYLCAWHALASVLSKNTGELFFGEGSRLTVL.

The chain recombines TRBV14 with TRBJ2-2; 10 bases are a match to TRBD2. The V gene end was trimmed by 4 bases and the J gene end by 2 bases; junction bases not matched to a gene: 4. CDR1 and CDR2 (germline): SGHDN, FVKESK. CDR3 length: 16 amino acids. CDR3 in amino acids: CASSPLAGVNTGELFF. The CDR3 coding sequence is TGTGCCAGCAGCCCTCTAGCGGGAGTCAACACCGGGGAGCTGTTTTTT.